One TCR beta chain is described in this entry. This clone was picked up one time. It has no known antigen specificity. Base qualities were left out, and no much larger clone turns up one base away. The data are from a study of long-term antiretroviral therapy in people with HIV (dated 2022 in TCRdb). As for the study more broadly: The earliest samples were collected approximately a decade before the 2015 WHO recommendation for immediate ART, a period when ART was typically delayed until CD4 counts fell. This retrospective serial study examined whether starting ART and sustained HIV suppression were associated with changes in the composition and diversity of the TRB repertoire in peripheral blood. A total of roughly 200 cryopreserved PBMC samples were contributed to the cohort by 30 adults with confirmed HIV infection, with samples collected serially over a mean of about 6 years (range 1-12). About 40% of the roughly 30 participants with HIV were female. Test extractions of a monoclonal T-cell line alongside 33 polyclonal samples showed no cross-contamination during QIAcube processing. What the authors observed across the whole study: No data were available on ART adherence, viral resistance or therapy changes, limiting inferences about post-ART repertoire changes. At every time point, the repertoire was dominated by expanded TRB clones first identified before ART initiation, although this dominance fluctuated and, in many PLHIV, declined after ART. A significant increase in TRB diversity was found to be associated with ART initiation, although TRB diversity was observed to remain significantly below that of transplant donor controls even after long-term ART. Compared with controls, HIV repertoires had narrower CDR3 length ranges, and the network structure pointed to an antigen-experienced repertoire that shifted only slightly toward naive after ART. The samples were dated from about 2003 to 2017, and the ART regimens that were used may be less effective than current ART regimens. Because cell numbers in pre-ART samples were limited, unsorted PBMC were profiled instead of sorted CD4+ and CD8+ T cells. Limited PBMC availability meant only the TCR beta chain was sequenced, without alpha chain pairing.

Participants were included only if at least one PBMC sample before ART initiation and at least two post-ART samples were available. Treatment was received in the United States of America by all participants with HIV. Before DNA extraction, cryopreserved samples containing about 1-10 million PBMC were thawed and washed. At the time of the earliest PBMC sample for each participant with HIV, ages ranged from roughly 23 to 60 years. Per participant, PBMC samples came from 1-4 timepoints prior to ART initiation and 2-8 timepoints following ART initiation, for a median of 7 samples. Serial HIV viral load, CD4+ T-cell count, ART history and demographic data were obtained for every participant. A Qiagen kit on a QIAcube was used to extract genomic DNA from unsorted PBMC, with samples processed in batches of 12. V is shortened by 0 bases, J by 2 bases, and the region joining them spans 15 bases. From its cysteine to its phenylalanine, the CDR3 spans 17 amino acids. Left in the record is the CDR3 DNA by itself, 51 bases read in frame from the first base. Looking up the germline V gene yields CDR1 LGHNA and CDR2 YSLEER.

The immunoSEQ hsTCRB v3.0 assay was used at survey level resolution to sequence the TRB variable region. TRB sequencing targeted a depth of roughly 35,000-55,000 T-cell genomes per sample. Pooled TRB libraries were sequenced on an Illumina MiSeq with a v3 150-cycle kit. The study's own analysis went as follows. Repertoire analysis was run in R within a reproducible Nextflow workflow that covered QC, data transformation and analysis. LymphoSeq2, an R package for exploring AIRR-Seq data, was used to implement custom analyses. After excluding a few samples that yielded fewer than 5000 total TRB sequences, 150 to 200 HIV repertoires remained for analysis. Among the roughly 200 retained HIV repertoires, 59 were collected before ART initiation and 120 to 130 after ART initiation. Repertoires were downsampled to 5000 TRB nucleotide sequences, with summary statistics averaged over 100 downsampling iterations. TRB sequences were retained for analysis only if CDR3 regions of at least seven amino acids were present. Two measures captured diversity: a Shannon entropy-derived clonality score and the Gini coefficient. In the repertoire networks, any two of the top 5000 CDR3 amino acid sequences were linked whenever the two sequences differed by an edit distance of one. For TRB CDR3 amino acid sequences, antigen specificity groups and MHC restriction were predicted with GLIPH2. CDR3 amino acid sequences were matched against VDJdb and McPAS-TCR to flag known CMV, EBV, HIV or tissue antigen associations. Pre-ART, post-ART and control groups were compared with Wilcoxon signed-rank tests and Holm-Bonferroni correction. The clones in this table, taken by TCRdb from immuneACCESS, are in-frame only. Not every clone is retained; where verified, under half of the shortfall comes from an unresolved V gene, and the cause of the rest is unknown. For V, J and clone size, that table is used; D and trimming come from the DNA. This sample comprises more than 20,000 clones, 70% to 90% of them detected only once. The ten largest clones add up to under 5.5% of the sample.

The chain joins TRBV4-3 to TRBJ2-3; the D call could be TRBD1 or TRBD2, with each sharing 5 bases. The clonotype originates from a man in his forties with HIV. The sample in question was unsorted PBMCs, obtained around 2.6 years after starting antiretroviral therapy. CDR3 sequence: CASSQDIDRGTTDTQYF. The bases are TGCGCCAGCAGCCAAGATATCGACAGAGGGACCACAGATACGCAGTATTTT.